This T cell receptor beta chain was sequenced for a study of identical twins (dated by TCRdb to 2016 to 2017). Study-wide context: To test whether fetal clonotypes persist, the study used deep sequencing on TCR alpha and beta repertoires from monozygotic twins, unrelated adults of various ages, and cord blood. To rule out contamination, the twin experiments were replicated at different times with different library preparation protocols. What the study reported, not specific to this receptor: Recombination models systematically underestimated out-of-frame TCR alpha sharing in monozygotic twins but agreed with sharing between unrelated individuals. The excess sharing between twins in beta out-of-frame sequences was weaker because fewer shared sequences reduced the signal-to-noise ratio. Because the same donors could not be followed over many years, the conclusions depended on cross-sectional statistical analysis. Invariant T cells such as MAIT and iNKT could partly confound zero-insertion analyses, although diverse VJ usage argued against such confounding for most clonotypes. Fewer insertions were carried by abundant cord blood beta clonotypes; a weaker similar trend was observed in young adult naive repertoires, while no such trend was observed in memory repertoires. Compared with coincidental sharing between unrelated individuals, an excess of low generation-probability sequences was observed among out-of-frame TCR alpha sequences shared between twins.

There are many counts of this clonotype. This receptor's antigen is unknown. Per-base quality was not reported, and no clone a single base away is much larger than it. Libraries were made using 5' RACE. Reads for this sample came from an Illumina HiSeq 2000. Template switching introduced a universal primer binding site; the final cDNA contained a unique molecular identifier, enabling accurate counting of TCR cDNA molecules. Specific primers in the conserved constant-segment region were used to synthesize first-strand cDNA for the TCR alpha and beta chains. Each cDNA library was double barcoded, with a SMART-Mk sample barcode plus Illumina barcodes, to control for contamination. TruSeq adapter sequences and Illumina sample barcodes were added in two successive PCR steps. The Illumina HiSeq platform was used with custom primers to sequence TCR alpha and beta cDNA libraries. Per the authors' processing: Unique molecular identifiers were extracted from raw reads with MiGEC, and CDR3 positions were determined with MiXCR. For each individual, recombination models were inferred using an EM algorithm with the repgenHMM and IGoR tools. Shared clonotype analysis was performed with the tcR package in R, normalizing sharing by the product of cloneset sizes. Out-of-frame nonproductive sequences were analyzed to study raw recombination free of thymic and clonal selection effects. In TCRdb, the public reads were trimmed at Q25 with fastp and aligned with MiXCR, with productive beta chains retained. Rows with one shared CDR3 protein collapse into an entry with the most common genes and DNA. The V and J calls shown here were made by TCRdb, not taken from the authors' results. The sample yields hundreds of thousands of distinct CDR3 sequences; approximately 9% were counted once. 5.1% of the sample is taken by the ten largest.

Every donor was a healthy Caucasian. Using Miltenyi CD45RO+ enrichment and human naive T-cell isolation kits, memory (CD45RO+) and naive T cells were isolated from PBMC. The germline V gene yields SNHLY for CDR1 and FYNNEI for CDR2. From the cysteine through the phenylalanine, the CDR3 covers 12 amino acids. Only CDR3 DNA is held: 36 bases, read in frame from base 1. V lost 6 bases and J lost 2 bases; the stretch between them is 8 bases long. The receptor's source is a young woman in good health. In this chain, TRBV2 is recombined with TRBJ2-7; a tentative D match to TRBD2 spans 6 bases. Sequencing was performed on memory (CD45RO+) T cells sorted from blood. The cell subset or site label on this specimen signifies: CD45RO+ enriched T cells. The bases read TGTGCCAGCAGACCGGGGGCCTACGAGCAGTACTTC. Its translation is CASRPGAYEQYF.